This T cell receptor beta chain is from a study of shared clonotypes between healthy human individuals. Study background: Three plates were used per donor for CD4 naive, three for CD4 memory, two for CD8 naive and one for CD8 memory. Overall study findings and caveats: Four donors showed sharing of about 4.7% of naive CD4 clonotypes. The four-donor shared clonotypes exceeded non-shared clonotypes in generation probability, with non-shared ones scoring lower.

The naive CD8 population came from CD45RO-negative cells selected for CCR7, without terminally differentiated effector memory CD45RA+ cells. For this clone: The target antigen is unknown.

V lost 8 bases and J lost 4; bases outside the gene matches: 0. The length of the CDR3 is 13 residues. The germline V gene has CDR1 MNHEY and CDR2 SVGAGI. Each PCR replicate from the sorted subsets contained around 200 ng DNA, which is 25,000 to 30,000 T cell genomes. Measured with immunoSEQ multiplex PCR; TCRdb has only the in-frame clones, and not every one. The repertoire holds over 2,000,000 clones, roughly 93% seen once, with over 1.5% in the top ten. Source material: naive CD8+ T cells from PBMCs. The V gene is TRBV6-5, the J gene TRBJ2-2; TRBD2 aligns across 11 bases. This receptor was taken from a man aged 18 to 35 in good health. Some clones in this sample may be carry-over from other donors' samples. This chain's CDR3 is CASLAGGTGELFF. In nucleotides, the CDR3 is TGTGCCAGCCTAGCGGGAGGCACCGGGGAGCTGTTTTTT.